Sequencing of this T cell receptor (beta chain) was carried out in a study of T cells after yellow fever vaccination. General study findings and limits: The secondary response showed a weaker magnitude and a faster peak, day 5 versus 15. Although most clonotypes did not, a small share appeared in both CD4 and CD8 compartments. Post-booster reappearance was seen for most primary-vaccination clones (just over 95% CD4, 75% to 90% CD8).

The CDR3 loop spans 15 amino acids. V was trimmed by 2 bases and J by 2 bases, leaving 12 bases between them. Germline V gene lookup returns CDR1 SGHTA and CDR2 FQGNSA. Template switching with 5'RACE generated the TCR cDNA and added a universal primer site and UMIs. In TCRdb, the 5' RACE reads were re-called with MiXCR into one record per CDR3 protein. The sample includes around 350,000 distinct CDR3 sequences, 11% of them seen just once. In its sample, this clonotype was seen a few times. The antigen is not known. The gene calls are TRBV7-2 and TRBJ1-2, with a possible D match to TRBD1 (5 bases). This TCR came from a man younger than 30 who received the YFV17D yellow fever vaccine. Sequencing was performed on PBMCs, taken on the day of the first yellow fever vaccination. The CDR3 sequence: CASSLWQGRNYGYTF. In DNA form, the CDR3 reads TGTGCCAGCAGCTTATGGCAGGGAAGGAACTATGGCTACACCTTC.